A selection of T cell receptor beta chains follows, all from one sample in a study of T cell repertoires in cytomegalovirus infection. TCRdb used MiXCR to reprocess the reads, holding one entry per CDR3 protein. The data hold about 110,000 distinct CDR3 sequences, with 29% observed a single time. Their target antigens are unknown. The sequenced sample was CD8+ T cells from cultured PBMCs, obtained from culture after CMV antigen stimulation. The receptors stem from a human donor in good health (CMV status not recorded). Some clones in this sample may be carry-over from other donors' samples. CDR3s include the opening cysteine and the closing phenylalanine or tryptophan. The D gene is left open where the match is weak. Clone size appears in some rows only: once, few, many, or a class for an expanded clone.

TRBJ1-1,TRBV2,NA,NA,CASRPLKNTEAFF,TGTGCCAGTAGACCCCTGAAGAACACTGAAGCTTTCTTT
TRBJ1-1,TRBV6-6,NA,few,CASSTRVNTEAFF,TGTGCCAGCAGTACCAGAGTGAACACTGAAGCTTTCTTT
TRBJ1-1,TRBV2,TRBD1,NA,CASSDQGGTEAFF,TGTGCCAGCAGTGACCAGGGGGGCACTGAAGCTTTCTTT
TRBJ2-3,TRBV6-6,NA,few,CASSYYPLVKDTQYF,TGTGCCAGCAGTTACTACCCGCTCGTAAAAGATACGCAGTATTTT
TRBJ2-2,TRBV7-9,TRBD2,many,CASSLGLAGNTGELFF,TGTGCCAGCAGCCTCGGACTAGCGGGGAACACCGGGGAGCTGTTTTTT
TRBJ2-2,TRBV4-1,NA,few,CASSQRTGELFF,TGCGCCAGCAGCCAACGTACCGGGGAGCTGTTTTTT
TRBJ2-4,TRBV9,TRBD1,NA,CASSAETGAGNIQYF,TGTGCCAGCAGCGCGGAAACAGGGGCGGGTAACATTCAGTACTTC
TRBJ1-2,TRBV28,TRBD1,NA,CASSPRLQGAYYGYTF,TGTGCCAGCAGTCCCAGACTACAGGGGGCTTACTATGGCTACACCTTC
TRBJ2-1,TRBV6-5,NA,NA,CASSSGVNEQFF,TGTGCCAGCAGTTCAGGGGTCAATGAGCAGTTCTTC
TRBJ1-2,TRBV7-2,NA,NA,CASSLTSLGEGYTF,TGTGCCAGCAGCTTAACTAGTCTCGGCGAGGGCTACACCTTC
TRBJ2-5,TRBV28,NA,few,CASSPPSTQETQYF,TGTGCCAGCAGCCCACCCTCGACCCAAGAGACCCAGTACTTC
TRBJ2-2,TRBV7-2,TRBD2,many,CASSLPGTSYVGELFF,TGTGCCAGCAGCTTACCCGGGACTAGTTACGTCGGGGAGCTGTTTTTT
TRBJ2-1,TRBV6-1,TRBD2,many,CASSELGRGVVGEQFF,TGTGCCAGCAGTGAATTGGGTCGGGGGGTCGTCGGTGAGCAGTTCTTC
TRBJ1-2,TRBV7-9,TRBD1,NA,CASSTRDRDPYGYTF,TGTGCCAGCAGCACCCGGGACAGGGATCCCTATGGCTACACCTTC
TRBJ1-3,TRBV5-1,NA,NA,CASSTADSLNGNTIYF,TGCGCCAGCAGCACGGCCGACAGCCTCAATGGAAACACCATATATTTT
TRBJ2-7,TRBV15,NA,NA,CATSPRGATYEQYF,TGTGCCACCAGTCCGAGGGGGGCCACCTACGAGCAGTACTTC
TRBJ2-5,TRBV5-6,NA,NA,CASSLTTDSNQETQYF,TGTGCCAGCAGCTTGACCACCGACAGTAACCAAGAGACCCAGTACTTC
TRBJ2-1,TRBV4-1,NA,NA,CASKSSYSSYNEQFF,TGTGCCAGCAAAAGTTCCTACAGCTCCTACAATGAGCAGTTCTTC
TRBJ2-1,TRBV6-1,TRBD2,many,CASSEVATSVHDNEQFF,TGTGCCAGCAGTGAAGTCGCGACTAGCGTTCATGACAATGAGCAGTTCTTC
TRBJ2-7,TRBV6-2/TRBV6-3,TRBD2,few,CASSRVSGSSYEQYF,TGTGCCAGCAGCAGAGTTAGCGGGAGCTCCTACGAGCAGTACTTC
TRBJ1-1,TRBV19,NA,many,CASQGGLNTEAFF,TGTGCCAGTCAGGGAGGTCTGAACACTGAAGCTTTCTTT
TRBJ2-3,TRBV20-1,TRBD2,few,CSARVPAGLAGNTDTQYF,TGCAGTGCTAGGGTCCCCGCGGGACTAGCGGGGAACACAGATACGCAGTATTTT
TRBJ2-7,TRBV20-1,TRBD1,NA,CSARITGQYYEQYF,TGCAGTGCTAGAATAACGGGACAGTATTACGAGCAGTACTTC
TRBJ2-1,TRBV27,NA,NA,CASSLSTPNGYNEQFF,TGTGCCAGCAGTTTATCAACCCCAAACGGGTACAATGAGCAGTTCTTC
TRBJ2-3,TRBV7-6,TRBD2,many,CASSLEWTSGPSTDTQYF,TGTGCCAGCAGCTTAGAGTGGACTAGCGGCCCTAGCACAGATACGCAGTATTTT
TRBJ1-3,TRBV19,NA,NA,CASSIMDSGNTIYF,TGTGCCAGTAGTATAATGGATTCTGGAAACACCATATATTTT
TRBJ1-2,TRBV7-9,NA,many,CASSDPTGNGYTF,TGTGCCAGCAGCGACCCGACAGGAAATGGCTACACCTTC
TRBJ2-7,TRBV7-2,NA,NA,CASSPDSVTYEQNF,TGTGCCAGCAGCCCAGACAGCGTTACCTACGAGCAGAACTTC
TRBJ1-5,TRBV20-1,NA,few,CSARDLAEYSNQPQHF,TGCAGTGCTAGAGATCTGGCAGAGTATAGCAATCAGCCCCAGCATTTT
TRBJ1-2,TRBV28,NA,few,CASSFAGAIYGYTF,TGTGCCAGCAGTTTTGCAGGGGCGATCTATGGCTACACCTTC
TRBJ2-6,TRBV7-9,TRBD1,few,CASSWTGPPGANVLTF,TGTGCCAGCAGCTGGACAGGGCCCCCTGGGGCCAACGTCCTGACTTTC
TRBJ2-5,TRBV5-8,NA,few,CASSFGVSPLGQETQYF,TGTGCCAGCAGCTTCGGAGTTAGTCCCCTGGGCCAAGAGACCCAGTACTTC
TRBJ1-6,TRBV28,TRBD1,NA,CASSSGTGNHSPLHF,TGTGCCAGCAGTTCAGGGACAGGGAATCATTCACCCCTCCACTTT
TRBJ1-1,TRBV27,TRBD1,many,CASSFSIGGGTEAFF,TGTGCCAGCAGTTTTAGTATAGGGGGCGGGACTGAAGCTTTCTTT
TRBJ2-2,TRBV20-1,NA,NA,CSARAANTGELFF,TGCAGTGCTAGAGCGGCGAACACCGGGGAGCTGTTTTTT
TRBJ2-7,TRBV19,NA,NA,CASSVDSTYEQYF,TGTGCCAGTAGTGTGGACAGTACCTACGAGCAGTACTTC
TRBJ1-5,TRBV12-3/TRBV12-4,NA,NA,CASSPRPRDGDQPQHF,TGTGCCAGCAGTCCCCGTCCAAGGGACGGCGATCAGCCCCAGCATTTT
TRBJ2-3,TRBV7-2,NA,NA,CASSLNGPITDTQYF,TGTGCCAGCAGCTTAAACGGGCCTATAACAGATACGCAGTATTTT
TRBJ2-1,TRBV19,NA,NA,CASTSGAYNEQFF,TGTGCCAGTACCTCCGGGGCCTACAATGAGCAGTTCTTC
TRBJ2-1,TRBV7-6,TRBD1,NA,CASSLTGVYNEQFF,TGTGCCAGCAGCCTCACAGGGGTCTACAATGAGCAGTTCTTC
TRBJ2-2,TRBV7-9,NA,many,CASSPDGNTGELFF,TGTGCCAGCAGCCCGGACGGGAACACCGGGGAGCTGTTTTTT
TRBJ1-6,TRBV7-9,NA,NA,CASSEDRVASPLHF,TGTGCCAGCAGCGAGGACAGAGTGGCTTCACCCCTCCACTTT
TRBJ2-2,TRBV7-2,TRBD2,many,CASSTGLAVNTGELFF,TGTGCCAGCAGCACCGGACTAGCGGTGAACACCGGGGAGCTGTTTTTT
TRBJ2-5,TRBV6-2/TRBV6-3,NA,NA,CASSSPFFQRDQETQYF,TGTGCCAGCAGTTCACCCTTTTTCCAGAGGGACCAAGAGACCCAGTACTTC
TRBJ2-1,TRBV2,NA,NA,CASSGLDPGPDRGHNEQFF,TGTGCCAGCAGTGGCCTGGACCCCGGCCCCGATCGAGGGCACAATGAGCAGTTCTTC
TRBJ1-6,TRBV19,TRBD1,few,CASRDRANSPLHF,TGTGCCAGTCGCGACAGGGCTAATTCACCCCTCCACTTT
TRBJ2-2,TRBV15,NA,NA,CATSRDLGKQENTGELFF,TGTGCCACCAGCAGAGATTTAGGGAAACAGGAGAACACCGGGGAGCTGTTTTTT
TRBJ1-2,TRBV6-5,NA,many,CASSYSGDGYTF,TGTGCCAGCAGTTACTCAGGGGATGGCTACACCTTC
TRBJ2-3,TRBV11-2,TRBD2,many,CASSLWGRASGESTDTQYF,TGTGCCAGCAGCTTATGGGGCCGGGCTAGCGGGGAGAGCACAGATACGCAGTATTTT
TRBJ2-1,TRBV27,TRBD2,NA,CASSSRLAGDEQFF,TGTGCCAGCAGTTCTCGACTAGCGGGGGATGAGCAGTTCTTC
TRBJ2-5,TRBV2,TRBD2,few,CASSEGLAGDETQYF,TGTGCCAGCAGTGAAGGGCTAGCGGGGGATGAGACCCAGTACTTC
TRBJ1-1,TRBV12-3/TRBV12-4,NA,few,CASSLGQQSIEAFF,TGTGCCAGCAGTTTAGGGCAGCAAAGCATTGAAGCTTTCTTT
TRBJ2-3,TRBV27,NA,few,CASSSSPSDTQYF,TGTGCCAGCAGCTCCAGCCCCTCAGATACGCAGTATTTT
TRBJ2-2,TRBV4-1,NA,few,CASRGSGGLSGELFF,TGCGCCAGTCGGGGATCGGGGGGCCTTAGCGGGGAGCTGTTTTTT
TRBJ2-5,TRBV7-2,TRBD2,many,CASSLAPSGGTQETQYF,TGTGCCAGCAGCTTAGCGCCTAGCGGGGGGACACAAGAGACCCAGTACTTC
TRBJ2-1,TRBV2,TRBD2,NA,CASRLAGGFDEQFF,TGTGCCAGCAGGCTAGCGGGGGGGTTTGATGAGCAGTTCTTC
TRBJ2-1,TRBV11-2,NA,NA,CASSTRDEQFF,TGTGCCAGCAGCACCCGCGATGAGCAGTTCTTC